The present entry profiles one T cell receptor (beta chain) with its context. The data were taken from a study of blood T cell repertoires in COVID-19. V was shortened by 4 bases and J by 0 bases, with 9 bases between the two germline ends. This CDR3 spans 13 amino acids. The germline CDR1 and CDR2 sequences are SQVTM and ANQGSEA. The data were produced by immunoSEQ multiplex PCR, yet TCRdb's version contains in-frame clones alone and is incomplete. The sample holds 70,000 to 90,000 clones; around 89% are singletons and the top ten take roughly 1%. The sequencing input was PBMCs or T cells enriched from blood (not recorded which). This sequence was found in a woman between 50 and 59 years old with acute COVID-19. This chain links TRBV29-1 with TRBJ1-2; the D gene is possibly TRBD1 (6 bases). CDR3 sequence: CSVAQGTNYGYTF. CDR3 in DNA: TGCAGCGTTGCACAGGGAACTAACTATGGCTACACCTTC.